This TCR beta chain comes out of a study of T cells in Graves' hyperthyroidism and ophthalmopathy. Disease duration under 2 months; hyperthyroidism patients were aged 18 to 65. Clinical symptoms, serum thyroxine, TRAb, thyroid ultrasound and orbital computed tomography informed diagnoses. Amplified TCR beta CDR3 regions came from RNA transcripts. The HTBI primer set served for first-round RT-PCR of the TCR CDR3. TCRdb re-derived calls from the multiplex PCR reads in MiXCR, one entry per CDR3 protein. Found here are a few hundred thousand distinct CDR3 sequences, around 45% of them singletons; the top ten hold roughly 7.7%. This clonotype was seen ten or more times. The antigen remains undetermined. The CDR3 is made up of 14 amino acids. Germline V lookup: CDR1 LNHDA, CDR2 SQIVND (reference sequence). V lost 6 bases, J lost 4 bases, and 8 bases stayed unmatched. Points from the study as a whole: Most thyroid clonotypes expanded above 0.001 appeared in blood too.

The source of this sequence is a woman aged 18-29 years with Graves' hyperthyroidism. Sequencing was carried out using peripheral blood or thyroid tissue (not recorded which). This sequence joins TRBV19 and TRBJ1-1, with TRBD1 matching over 7 bases. The CDR3, as DNA: TGTGCCAGTAGCGCAGGGGGGTTGGGCACTGAAGCTTTCTTT. Translated, it gives CASSAGGLGTEAFF.